The clone carrying this T cell receptor beta chain came up a few times. Original processing methods: Estimation of nucleated cell counts relied on the amplification of reference gene primers. Assay: immunoSEQ multiplex PCR; the TCRdb copy retains only in-frame clones and omits some. V and J calls and clone size come straight from that table; D and trimming were deduced from the DNA. The table shows about 280,000 clones, with around 87% occurring only once. The data were obtained in a study of blood T cell repertoires in COVID-19. Whole-study context: From the United States, Italy and Spain came samples of acute and convalescent COVID-19.

V dropped 4 bases and J dropped 4 bases, with 17 bases sitting between them. The germline gives CDR1 LGHNA, CDR2 YSLEER. CDR3 length: 15 amino acids. The genes are TRBV4-3 and TRBJ2-7; perhaps TRBD2 as D (6 bases). Sequencing was performed on peripheral blood. The TCR originated in a woman aged 30 to 39 who had recovered from COVID-19. CDR3 coding DNA: TGCGCCAGCAGCCCCCAGCACGGGAGCCCTTACGAGCAGTACTTC. This codes for CASSPQHGSPYEQYF.